The T cell receptor beta chain under discussion was sequenced for a study of CD8 T cells in ankylosing spondylitis. Study results and limitations: Researchers reportedly found disease-linked clones significantly enriched in matched ankylosing spondylitis synovial fluid. Apparently characteristic of ankylosing spondylitis blood was a TCR beta motif (roughly eight highly homologous variants). Previous work reported some of these motif variants in the synovial fluid and blood of reactive arthritis.

Quantitative 5'-RACE with molecular barcodes was used to make the TCR beta libraries. Each CDR3 protein is one row after TCRdb ran MiXCR on the 5' RACE reads. The data show some 130,000 distinct CDR3 sequences, with around 9.7% seen just once and roughly 3.3% held by the top ten. The sample holds many counts of this clonotype. Its antigen is unidentified. Germline CDR1 is LGHDT and CDR2 is YNNKEL (reference sequence). Trimming stripped 1 base from V and 11 bases from J, with 9 bases between. There are 12 residues in the CDR3. The chain is built from TRBV3-1 and TRBJ1-5; possible D gene TRBD1, 5 bases. Input material: blood, either unsorted or a sorted T cell fraction (not recorded which). This clonotype originated in a male donor with ankylosing spondylitis or in good health (not recorded which). CDR3 DNA sequence: TGTGCCAGCAGCCAAGGAGACAGTTCCCAGCATTTT. It codes for CASSQGDSSQHF.